Presented here are 20 T cell receptor beta chains from one specimen sequenced in a study of early T cells in non-severe SARS-CoV-2 infection. TCRdb re-called the 5' RACE reads through MiXCR, storing one row per CDR3 protein. The table records 55,000 to 75,000 distinct CDR3 sequences, 12% of them present only once. The sample consisted of whole blood. These TCRs come from an adult who was a healthcare worker with PCR-confirmed SARS-CoV-2 infection or an uninfected control (not recorded which).

This clonotype was observed many times. The chain recombines TRBV7-9 with TRBJ2-3; D not certain. V was shortened by 6 bases and J by 0 bases, with 4 bases between the two germline ends. CDR1 and CDR2 (germline): SEHNR, FQNEAQ (reference sequence). The length of the CDR3 is 12 residues. The CDR3 DNA sequence: TGTGCCAGCAGTTCAAGCACAGATACGCAGTATTTT. Residues: CASSSSTDTQYF.

With respect to this clonotype: One end of the junction is discordant with germline, which a read error may explain. The chain carries TRBV4-2 and TRBJ1-4; weak D call: TRBD1 (5 bases). Germline CDR1 LGHNA, CDR2 YNFKEQ. There are 20 residues in the CDR3. The CDR3 region is CANSPKRGLRGKGVIEKLFF. The DNA for the CDR3 is TGTGCCAACAGCCCCAAGCGGGGACTGCGGGGAAAAGGAGTTATTGAAAAACTGTTTTTT.

This clonotype was recorded many times. The gene calls are TRBV27 and TRBJ2-3; D possibly corresponds to TRBD1 (6 bases). The CDR3 sequence is 14 residues long. Germline V gene lookup returns CDR1 MNHEY and CDR2 SMNVEV (reference sequence). Deletions cut 3 bases from V and 3 bases from J, with 10 bases between. This CDR3 is CASSFVQGTDTQYF. For the CDR3, the DNA is TGTGCCAGCAGTTTCGTCCAGGGGACAGATACGCAGTATTTT.

This clonotype was found many times. The V call is TRBV6-2 or TRBV6-3, the J call TRBJ2-3; D might be TRBD2 (6 bases). CDR1 and CDR2 from the germline V gene are MNHEY and SVGEGT. This CDR3 is built from 15 residues. V was pared by 2 bases and J by 2 bases, with 11 bases between. The CDR3 sequence is CASSYLGGDTDTQYF. CDR3 DNA sequence: TGTGCCAGCAGTTACCTAGGAGGGGACACAGATACGCAGTATTTT.

The V gene is TRBV15, the J gene TRBJ1-2; 7 nucleotides align to TRBD1. Germline assignment: CDR1 LNHNV and CDR2 YYDKDF (reference sequence). J gave up 5 bases and V 3 bases, and 3 bases lay outside the gene matches. The CDR3 length is 13 residues. The CDR3 here is CATSSPTGYGYTF. As DNA, the CDR3 is TGTGCCACCAGCAGTCCGACAGGGTATGGCTACACCTTC.

This clonotype was recorded at least ten times. J is TRBJ1-6 and V is TRBV20-1; D gene ambiguous. The germline CDR1 and CDR2 sequences are DFQATT and SNEGSKA (reference sequence). The CDR3 sequence is 13 residues long. The V end lost 3 bases, the J end lost 5 bases, and 8 bases lay between the germline ends. CDR3 DNA sequence: TGCAGTGCTAGGAGAATGGATAATTCACCCCTCCACTTT. It encodes CSARRMDNSPLHF.

This clonotype was observed many times. The chain combines TRBV25-1 with TRBJ2-1; D is ambiguous. This CDR3 contains 14 residues. Germline V gives CDR1 MGHDK, CDR2 SYGVNS. The V end lost 3 bases, the J end lost 5 bases, and 11 bases lay between the germline ends. This chain's CDR3 is CASSDPTIHNEQFF. The CDR3 nucleotides read TGTGCCAGCAGTGACCCAACTATCCACAATGAGCAGTTCTTC.

This clonotype was seen many times. The chain links TRBV7-2 to TRBJ2-2, with 8 nucleotides matching TRBD1. The CDR3 has 16 residues. V gave up 6 bases and J gave up 6 bases; unmatched junction bases: 12. Germline V gene data show CDR1 as SGHTA and CDR2 as FQGNSA. The CDR3 loop is CASRLSDRVGSGELFF. CDR3 nucleotides: TGTGCCAGCAGATTATCGGACAGGGTCGGTTCCGGGGAGCTGTTTTTT.

The rearrangement links TRBV6-6 to TRBJ1-4; D remains ambiguous. The V end was cut by 0 bases, the J end by 2 bases, with 4 bases between. Germline assignment: CDR1 MNHNY and CDR2 SVGAGI (reference sequence). This CDR3 has 14 amino acids. DNA for the CDR3: TGTGCCAGCAGTTACTCCTCTACTAATGAAAAACTGTTTTTT. Protein sequence: CASSYSSTNEKLFF.

This clonotype was recorded at least ten times. The chain joins TRBV5-6 to TRBJ1-6, with 9 positions matching TRBD1. Trimming at V came to 6 bases and at J to 7 bases, leaving 8 bases not matched to a gene. The CDR3 is 15 residues long. CDR1 is SGHDT and CDR2 is YYEEEE in the germline V gene. CDR3 residues: CASKLGGTGNSPLHF. The CDR3 DNA sequence: TGTGCCAGCAAGCTTGGAGGGACAGGGAATTCACCCCTCCACTTT.

This clonotype was seen repeatedly, ten times or more. The V gene is TRBV27, the J gene TRBJ1-6, with D possibly being TRBD1 (5 bases). Germline V lookup: CDR1 MNHEY, CDR2 SMNVEV (reference sequence). This CDR3 has 16 amino acids. Trimming removed 4 bases at V and 1 base at J, with 11 bases between. The chain's CDR3 is CASSYKKGSYNSPLHF. The CDR3 region has the DNA TGTGCCAGCAGTTATAAAAAGGGGTCCTATAATTCACCCCTCCACTTT.

This clonotype was seen at least ten times. The V call is TRBV5-5, the J call TRBJ1-2; TRBD1 matches 8 bases. The ends lost 3 bases at V and 4 bases at J; junction bases unmatched: 8. CDR3 length: 15 residues. Germline V gene data show CDR1 as SGHKS and CDR2 as YYEKEE (reference sequence). CDR3 region: CASSSGQGNFYGYTF. The CDR3 bases are TGTGCCAGCAGCTCCGGACAGGGAAATTTCTATGGCTACACCTTC.

This clonotype has at least ten counts. J is TRBJ1-1 and V is TRBV7-9; D may be TRBD1 (5 bases). Deletions cut 5 bases from V and 2 bases from J, with 24 bases between. The CDR3 loop spans 18 amino acids. CDR1 is SEHNR, CDR2 FQNEAQ, per germline (reference sequence). The DNA of the CDR3 is TGTGCCAGCAGCCATATATTCCGGGACTCCAAGGGAAACACTGAAGCTTTCTTT. It specifies CASSHIFRDSKGNTEAFF.

This clonotype was found many times. The rearrangement uses TRBV6-2 or TRBV6-3 and TRBJ1-5; D might be TRBD1 (6 bases). The CDR3 loop spans 16 amino acids. Between the trimmed V and J ends, which lost 2 bases and 4 bases, there was a span of 15 bases. From germline, CDR1 is MNHEY and CDR2 SVGEGT. For the CDR3, the DNA is TGTGCCAGCAGTTACCGTGGGACAAACTTAAATCAGCCCCAGCATTTT. Encoded protein: CASSYRGTNLNQPQHF.

The chain couples TRBV29-1 to TRBJ1-1; 7 nucleotides align to TRBD1. Germline V CDR1 and CDR2: SQVTM, ANQGSEA. The CDR3 covers 12 residues. The junction had 5 bases not matched to a gene; V was cut back by 6 bases and J by 4 bases. Here the CDR3 reads CSVTGMGTEAFF. CDR3 in DNA: TGCAGCGTGACAGGGATGGGCACTGAAGCTTTCTTT.

This clonotype was picked up many times. The chain is built from TRBV15 and TRBJ2-1, with 7 bases fitting TRBD2. This CDR3 region has 16 residues. Germline V CDR1 and CDR2: LNHNV, YYDKDF (reference sequence). Germline trimming cut 0 bases from V and 8 bases from J; bases unmatched to any gene: 10. The CDR3 reads CATSRDVGEGQDEQFF. The DNA of the CDR3 is TGTGCCACCAGCAGAGATGTGGGGGAGGGCCAGGATGAGCAGTTCTTC.

This clonotype was counted many times. V gene TRBV7-9 combines with J gene TRBJ1-1; D possibly corresponds to TRBD1 (6 bases). Trimming cost V 4 bases and J 3 bases, with 15 bases left between them. Germline-derived CDR1 and CDR2 are SEHNR and FQNEAQ (reference sequence). The CDR3 length is 15 residues. Here the CDR3 reads CASSYTGSTDTEAFF. In DNA, the CDR3 is TGTGCCAGCAGCTACACAGGGTCAACGGACACTGAAGCTTTCTTT.

This clonotype appeared many times. This chain uses TRBV27 with TRBJ1-1; D unresolved. CDR3 length: 13 amino acids. Germline CDR1 reads MNHEY; CDR2 reads SMNVEV (reference sequence). Trimming took 0 bases from V and 1 from J, leaving 3 bases between them. The CDR3: CASSLSANTEAFF. The CDR3 DNA sequence: TGTGCCAGCAGTTTATCAGCGAACACTGAAGCTTTCTTT.

This clonotype was counted many times. The rearrangement uses TRBV29-1 and TRBJ1-1; D may be TRBD1 (5 bases). V lost 6 bases and J lost 5, with 16 bases in between. There are 13 residues in the CDR3. Germline V gives CDR1 SQVTM, CDR2 ANQGSEA. CDR3: CSVGNRMGTEAFF. In DNA form, the CDR3 reads TGCAGCGTCGGCAACAGGATGGGGACTGAAGCTTTCTTT.

This clonotype was seen a handful of times. The rearrangement uses TRBV29-1 and TRBJ1-1, with a possible D match to TRBD1 (5 bases). The CDR3 length is 12 residues. The V gene's germline CDR1 is SQVTM and CDR2 ANQGSEA. The ends were cut back, 6 bases at V and 5 bases at J, with 13 bases in the middle. CDR3 in amino acids: CSVVPGTTEAFF. CDR3 sequence (DNA): TGCAGCGTCGTTCCAGGGACGACTGAAGCTTTCTTT.